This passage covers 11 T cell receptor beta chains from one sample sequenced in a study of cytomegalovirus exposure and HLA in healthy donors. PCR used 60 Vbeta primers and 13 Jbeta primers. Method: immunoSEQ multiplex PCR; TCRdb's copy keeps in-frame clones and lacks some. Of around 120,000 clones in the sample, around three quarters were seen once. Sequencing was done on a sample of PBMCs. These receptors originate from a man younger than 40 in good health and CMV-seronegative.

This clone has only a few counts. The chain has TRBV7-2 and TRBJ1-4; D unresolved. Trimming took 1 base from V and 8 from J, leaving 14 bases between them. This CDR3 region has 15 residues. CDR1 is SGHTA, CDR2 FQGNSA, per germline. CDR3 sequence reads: CASSLVGRAYEKLFF. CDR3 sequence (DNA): TGTGCCAGCAGCTTAGTAGGGAGGGCTTACGAAAAACTGTTTTTT. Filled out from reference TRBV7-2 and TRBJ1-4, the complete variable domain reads GAGVSQSPSNKVTEKGKDVELRCDPISGHTALYWYRQSLGQGLEFLIYFQGNSAPDKSGLPSDRFSAERTGGSVSTLTIQRTQQEDSAVYLCASSLVGRAYEKLFFGSGTQLSVL.

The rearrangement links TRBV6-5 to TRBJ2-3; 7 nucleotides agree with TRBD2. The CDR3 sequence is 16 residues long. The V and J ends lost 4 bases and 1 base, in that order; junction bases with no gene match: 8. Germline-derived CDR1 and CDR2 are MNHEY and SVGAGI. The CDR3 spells CASSSEASGGTDTQYF. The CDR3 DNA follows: TGTGCCAGCAGTTCCGAAGCTAGCGGAGGCACAGATACGCAGTATTTT.

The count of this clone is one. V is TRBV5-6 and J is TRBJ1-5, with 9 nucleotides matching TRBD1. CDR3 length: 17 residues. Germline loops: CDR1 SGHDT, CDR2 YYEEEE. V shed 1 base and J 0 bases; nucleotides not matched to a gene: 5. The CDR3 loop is CASSLRGTGHSNQPQHF. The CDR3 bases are TGTGCCAGCAGCTTGCGTGGGACAGGGCATAGCAATCAGCCCCAGCATTTT. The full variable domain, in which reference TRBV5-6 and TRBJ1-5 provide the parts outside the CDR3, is DAGVTQSPTHLIKTRGQQVTLRCSPKSGHDTVSWYQQALGQGPQFIFQYYEEEERQRGNFPDRFSGHQFPNYSSELNVNALLLGDSALYLCASSLRGTGHSNQPQHFGDGTRLSIL.

The CDR3 loop reads CASSVRTSGRDGTQYF. The CDR3 DNA reads TGTGCCAGCAGTGTTAGGACTAGCGGGAGAGACGGAACGCAGTATTTT. This chain joins TRBV2 and TRBJ2-3; 13 bases line up with TRBD2. There are 16 residues in the CDR3. V lost 4 bases to trimming and J lost 9 bases; unmatched junction nucleotides: 10. CDR1 SNHLY and CDR2 FYNNEI come from the germline V gene.

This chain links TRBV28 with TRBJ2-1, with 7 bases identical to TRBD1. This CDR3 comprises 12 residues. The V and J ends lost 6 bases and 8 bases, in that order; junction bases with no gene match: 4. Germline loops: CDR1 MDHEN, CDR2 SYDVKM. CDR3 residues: CASSPTGDEQFF. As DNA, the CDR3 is TGTGCCAGCAGCCCAACAGGGGATGAGCAGTTCTTC.

The chain's CDR3 is CASSSTRSSNQPQHF. The DNA for the CDR3 is TGTGCCAGCAGCTCGACGCGGTCTAGCAATCAGCCCCAGCATTTT. The rearrangement joins TRBV7-8 to TRBJ1-5, with no clear D. The V gene's germline CDR1 is SGHVS and CDR2 FQNEAQ. V was shortened by 4 bases and J by 0 bases, with 10 bases between the two germline ends. The CDR3 sequence is 15 residues long. Full variable domain (missing parts from reference TRBV7-8 and TRBJ1-5): GAGVSQSPRYKVAKRGQDVALRCDPISGHVSLFWYQQALGQGPEFLTYFQNEAQLDKSGLPSDRFFAERPEGSVSTLKIQRTQQEDSAVYLCASSSTRSSNQPQHFGDGTRLSIL.

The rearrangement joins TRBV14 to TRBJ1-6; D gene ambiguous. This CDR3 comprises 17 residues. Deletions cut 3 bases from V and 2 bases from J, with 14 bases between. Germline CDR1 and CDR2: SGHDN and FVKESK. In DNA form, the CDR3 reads TGTGCCAGCAGCCAGCGTCGGGGTTTAACCTATAATTCACCCCTCCACTTT. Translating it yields CASSQRRGLTYNSPLHF.

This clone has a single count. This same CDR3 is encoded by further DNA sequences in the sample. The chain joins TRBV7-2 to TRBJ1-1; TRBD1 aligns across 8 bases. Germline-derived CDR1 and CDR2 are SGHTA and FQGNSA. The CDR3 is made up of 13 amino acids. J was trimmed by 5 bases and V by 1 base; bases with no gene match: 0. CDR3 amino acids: CASSLGQGTEAFF. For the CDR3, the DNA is TGTGCCAGCAGCTTAGGACAGGGGACTGAAGCTTTCTTT.

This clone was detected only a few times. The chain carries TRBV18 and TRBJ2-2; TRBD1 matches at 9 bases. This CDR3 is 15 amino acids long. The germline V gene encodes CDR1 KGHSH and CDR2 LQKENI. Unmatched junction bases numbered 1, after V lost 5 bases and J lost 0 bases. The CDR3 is CASSGQGPNTGELFF. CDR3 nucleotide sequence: TGTGCCAGCTCAGGACAGGGGCCGAACACCGGGGAGCTGTTTTTT.

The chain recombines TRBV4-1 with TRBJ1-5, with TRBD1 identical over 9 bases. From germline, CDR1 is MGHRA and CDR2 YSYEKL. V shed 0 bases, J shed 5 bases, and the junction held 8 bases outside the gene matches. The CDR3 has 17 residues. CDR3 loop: CASSQDWDRVFHQPQHF. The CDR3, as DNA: TGCGCCAGCAGCCAAGACTGGGACAGGGTATTCCATCAGCCCCAGCATTTT.

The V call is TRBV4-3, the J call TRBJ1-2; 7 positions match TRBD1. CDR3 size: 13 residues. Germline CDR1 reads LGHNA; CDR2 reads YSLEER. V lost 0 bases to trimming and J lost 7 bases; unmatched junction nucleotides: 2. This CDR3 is CASSQDQGGGYTF. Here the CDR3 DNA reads TGCGCCAGCAGCCAAGATCAGGGGGGTGGCTACACCTTC.